The entry below describes one T cell receptor beta chain. The CDR3 spans 12 residues. Germline V gene sequence: CDR1 KGHSH, CDR2 LQKENI. Trimming pared 3 bases from V and 5 bases from J, leaving 7 bases between. This specimen comes from a study of blood T cell repertoires in COVID-19. Across the study: Samples representing acute and convalescent COVID-19 were sourced from the United States, Italy and Spain. Sources were T cells, B-cell-depleted T cells, or PBMCs; the material itself was cDNA or gDNA.

Seattle patient enrollment occurred during active infection, with longitudinal follow-up thereafter. Authors' analysis steps: The assay estimated nucleated cells by amplifying reference gene primers. Measured with immunoSEQ multiplex PCR; TCRdb has only the in-frame clones, and not every one. V and J calls and clone size are those listed in that table; D and trimming were worked out from the DNA. Counted here are approximately 200,000 clones, roughly 81% occurring once; the ten biggest clones make up around 11%. Input material: peripheral blood. V and J are TRBV18 and TRBJ2-5, with D possibly being TRBD2 (5 bases). The receptor was isolated from a woman aged 80 or over with COVID-19, enrolled during active disease. The CDR3 reads CASSPSGETQYF. CDR3 DNA: TGTGCCAGCTCACCGAGCGGTGAGACCCAGTACTTC.